This is a list of T cell receptor beta chains from one sample in a study of blood T cell repertoires in COVID-19. Only in-frame clones appear in the TCRdb table, and some are missing; sequencing was by immunoSEQ multiplex PCR. Counted here are a few hundred thousand clones, about 91% occurring once; the ten biggest clones make up about 8.9%. The sequenced sample consisted of PBMCs or T cells enriched from blood (not recorded which). The receptors shown here come from a young woman who had recovered from COVID-19. The CDR3 runs from the conserved cysteine through the conserved F or W. The D gene is left open where the match is weak. The listing skips clone size in some rows; elsewhere it reads once, few, many or a size class.

J gene: TRBJ1-4; V gene: TRBV15; D gene: TRBD1; CDR3 length: 13; clone size: .; CDR3 protein: CATSGRQGEKLFF; CDR3 DNA: TGTGCCACCAGCGGAAGACAGGGTGAAAAACTGTTTTTT
J gene: TRBJ1-3; V gene: TRBV2; D gene: .; CDR3 length: 13; clone size: .; CDR3 protein: CASTQGNGNTIYF; CDR3 DNA: TGTGCCAGCACACAGGGTAATGGAAACACCATATATTTT
J gene: TRBJ2-2; V gene: TRBV4-2; D gene: .; CDR3 length: 16; clone size: .; CDR3 protein: CASSLSLGVGTGELFF; CDR3 DNA: TGTGCCAGCAGCCTCTCGCTCGGGGTGGGAACCGGGGAGCTGTTTTTT
J gene: TRBJ2-1; V gene: TRBV3-1/TRBV3-2; D gene: .; CDR3 length: 15; clone size: .; CDR3 protein: CASSQGPGAYNEQFF; CDR3 DNA: TGTGCCAGCAGCCAAGGGCCGGGGGCCTACAATGAGCAGTTCTTC
J gene: TRBJ2-7; V gene: TRBV7-2; D gene: .; CDR3 length: 14; clone size: .; CDR3 protein: CASSLDQATYEQYF; CDR3 DNA: TGTGCCAGCAGCTTAGACCAGGCAACCTACGAGCAGTACTTC
J gene: TRBJ1-6; V gene: TRBV4-2; D gene: .; CDR3 length: 15; clone size: .; CDR3 protein: CASSQDPRGWSPLHF; CDR3 DNA: TGTGCCAGCAGCCAAGATCCCCGGGGTTGGTCACCCCTCCACTTT
J gene: TRBJ1-5; V gene: TRBV7-3; D gene: .; CDR3 length: 14; clone size: .; CDR3 protein: CASSLPGINQPQHF; CDR3 DNA: TGTGCCAGCAGCTTACCAGGGATCAATCAGCCCCAGCATTTT
J gene: TRBJ1-5; V gene: TRBV19; D gene: .; CDR3 length: 14; clone size: .; CDR3 protein: CASSIDREDQPQHF; CDR3 DNA: TGTGCCAGTAGTATAGACAGGGAGGATCAGCCCCAGCATTTT
J gene: TRBJ1-2; V gene: TRBV9; D gene: TRBD1; CDR3 length: 15; clone size: few; CDR3 protein: CASSVGQGAHYGYTF; CDR3 DNA: TGTGCCAGCAGCGTAGGGCAGGGGGCGCACTATGGCTACACCTTC
J gene: TRBJ2-1; V gene: TRBV9; D gene: TRBD2; CDR3 length: 18; clone size: once; CDR3 protein: CASSVRPHLAGGWNEQFF; CDR3 DNA: TGTGCCAGCAGCGTCCGACCCCATCTAGCGGGAGGTTGGAATGAGCAGTTCTTC
J gene: TRBJ2-7; V gene: TRBV10-3; D gene: .; CDR3 length: 14; clone size: few; CDR3 protein: CAISEPHRAYEQYF; CDR3 DNA: TGTGCCATCAGTGAGCCCCACAGGGCTTACGAGCAGTACTTC
J gene: TRBJ1-1; V gene: TRBV27; D gene: TRBD1; CDR3 length: 13; clone size: once; CDR3 protein: CASSWAGGTEAFF; CDR3 DNA: TGTGCCAGCAGTTGGGCAGGGGGAACTGAAGCTTTCTTT
J gene: TRBJ1-1; V gene: TRBV19; D gene: .; CDR3 length: 14; clone size: .; CDR3 protein: CASSIHPEVTEAFF; CDR3 DNA: TGTGCCAGTAGTATCCATCCCGAGGTCACTGAAGCTTTCTTT
J gene: TRBJ2-2; V gene: TRBV28; D gene: .; CDR3 length: 11; clone size: few; CDR3 protein: CASKEGRELFF; CDR3 DNA: TGTGCCAGCAAGGAGGGCCGGGAGCTGTTTTTT
J gene: TRBJ2-2; V gene: TRBV19; D gene: TRBD1; CDR3 length: 15; clone size: .; CDR3 protein: CASTPPGGVTGELFF; CDR3 DNA: TGTGCCAGTACTCCTCCAGGGGGAGTCACCGGGGAGCTGTTTTTT
J gene: TRBJ2-1; V gene: TRBV5-1; D gene: .; CDR3 length: 14; clone size: .; CDR3 protein: CASSLDRVRNEQFF; CDR3 DNA: TGCGCCAGCAGCTTGGACAGGGTGAGAAATGAGCAGTTCTTC
J gene: TRBJ1-2; V gene: TRBV27; D gene: .; CDR3 length: 14; clone size: .; CDR3 protein: CASSLGGGEDGYTF; CDR3 DNA: TGTGCCAGCAGTTTAGGGGGAGGGGAGGATGGCTACACCTTC
J gene: TRBJ2-1; V gene: TRBV28; D gene: .; CDR3 length: 17; clone size: .; CDR3 protein: CASSSSGGWTIMNEQFF; CDR3 DNA: TGTGCCAGCAGTTCATCTGGAGGGTGGACTATAATGAATGAGCAGTTCTTC
J gene: TRBJ1-6; V gene: TRBV5-1; D gene: TRBD1; CDR3 length: 16; clone size: .; CDR3 protein: CASRRGETGENSPLHF; CDR3 DNA: TGCGCCAGCAGACGTGGAGAGACAGGGGAAAATTCACCCCTCCACTTT
J gene: TRBJ1-2; V gene: TRBV24-1; D gene: .; CDR3 length: 14; clone size: .; CDR3 protein: CATSDGGAGTGYTF; CDR3 DNA: TGTGCCACCAGTGATGGAGGGGCAGGGACCGGCTACACCTTC
J gene: TRBJ1-2; V gene: TRBV7-2; D gene: TRBD1; CDR3 length: 15; clone size: .; CDR3 protein: CASSLAGRGISGYTF; CDR3 DNA: TGTGCCAGCAGCTTAGCCGGCAGGGGGATTTCGGGCTACACCTTC
J gene: TRBJ2-3; V gene: TRBV4-3; D gene: .; CDR3 length: 14; clone size: .; CDR3 protein: CASSQDLSTDTQYF; CDR3 DNA: TGCGCCAGCAGCCAAGATCTGAGCACAGATACGCAGTATTTT
J gene: TRBJ1-6; V gene: TRBV5-1; D gene: .; CDR3 length: 14; clone size: once; CDR3 protein: CASRRGQGNSPLHF; CDR3 DNA: TGCGCCAGCAGACGTGGCCAGGGAAATTCACCCCTCCACTTT
J gene: TRBJ2-2; V gene: TRBV5-1; D gene: TRBD1; CDR3 length: 14; clone size: few; CDR3 protein: CASSEKGATGELFF; CDR3 DNA: TGCGCCAGCAGCGAAAAGGGGGCGACCGGGGAGCTGTTTTTT
J gene: TRBJ1-3; V gene: TRBV10-3; D gene: .; CDR3 length: 13; clone size: .; CDR3 protein: CAITVETGNTIYF; CDR3 DNA: TGTGCCATCACGGTTGAGACTGGAAACACCATATATTTT
J gene: TRBJ1-2; V gene: TRBV2; D gene: .; CDR3 length: 15; clone size: .; CDR3 protein: CASSDMGALGYGYTF; CDR3 DNA: TGTGCCAGCAGTGATATGGGGGCCCTGGGCTATGGCTACACCTTC
J gene: TRBJ1-4; V gene: TRBV2; D gene: TRBD1; CDR3 length: 16; clone size: .; CDR3 protein: CASRPGQAATNEKLFF; CDR3 DNA: TGTGCCAGCAGGCCGGGACAGGCTGCAACTAATGAAAAACTGTTTTTT
J gene: TRBJ2-7; V gene: TRBV11-1; D gene: TRBD2; CDR3 length: 16; clone size: .; CDR3 protein: CASSTGLAGFKYEQYF; CDR3 DNA: TGTGCCAGCAGCACAGGACTAGCGGGATTCAAGTACGAGCAGTACTTC
J gene: TRBJ1-5; V gene: TRBV3-1/TRBV3-2; D gene: .; CDR3 length: 13; clone size: .; CDR3 protein: CASSQDRDQPQHF; CDR3 DNA: TGTGCCAGCAGCCAAGACAGGGATCAGCCCCAGCATTTT
J gene: TRBJ2-2; V gene: TRBV3-1/TRBV3-2; D gene: .; CDR3 length: 20; clone size: .; CDR3 protein: CASSQGARLGQTANTGELFF; CDR3 DNA: TGTGCCAGCAGCCAAGGGGCCCGCTTAGGACAGACCGCTAACACCGGGGAGCTGTTTTTT
J gene: TRBJ1-6; V gene: TRBV2; D gene: TRBD1; CDR3 length: 15; clone size: .; CDR3 protein: CASLMGDRVGSPLHF; CDR3 DNA: TGTGCCAGCCTAATGGGGGACAGGGTCGGCTCACCCCTCCACTTT
J gene: TRBJ2-3; V gene: TRBV29-1; D gene: TRBD1; CDR3 length: 16; clone size: .; CDR3 protein: CSVEGGQGAYTDTQYF; CDR3 DNA: TGCAGCGTTGAGGGCGGACAGGGGGCTTACACAGATACGCAGTATTTT
J gene: TRBJ1-2; V gene: TRBV18; D gene: TRBD1; CDR3 length: 14; clone size: .; CDR3 protein: CASSQGTGDYGYTF; CDR3 DNA: TGTGCCAGCTCACAGGGGACAGGGGACTATGGCTACACCTTC
J gene: TRBJ1-2; V gene: TRBV19; D gene: TRBD1; CDR3 length: 15; clone size: .; CDR3 protein: CASQRTGPLAWGYTF; CDR3 DNA: TGTGCCAGCCAGCGGACAGGGCCCCTCGCATGGGGCTACACCTTC
J gene: TRBJ2-1; V gene: TRBV4-2; D gene: TRBD2; CDR3 length: 19; clone size: few; CDR3 protein: CASSQEPPVGGAPYNEQFF; CDR3 DNA: TGTGCCAGCAGCCAAGAACCACCCGTCGGGGGGGCCCCCTACAATGAGCAGTTCTTC
J gene: TRBJ2-5; V gene: TRBV20-1; D gene: TRBD2; CDR3 length: 14; clone size: .; CDR3 protein: CSASSGGPSKTQYF; CDR3 DNA: TGCAGTGCTAGTTCGGGGGGGCCCTCGAAGACCCAGTACTTC
J gene: TRBJ2-3; V gene: TRBV7-2; D gene: TRBD2; CDR3 length: 16; clone size: .; CDR3 protein: CASNLRLAGGGDTQYF; CDR3 DNA: TGTGCCAGCAACTTACGACTAGCGGGAGGGGGAGATACGCAGTATTTT
J gene: TRBJ2-2; V gene: TRBV5-5; D gene: .; CDR3 length: 14; clone size: .; CDR3 protein: CASSRGVNTGELFF; CDR3 DNA: TGTGCCAGCAGCCGCGGAGTGAACACCGGGGAGCTGTTTTTT
J gene: TRBJ2-3; V gene: TRBV4-1; D gene: .; CDR3 length: 13; clone size: .; CDR3 protein: CASSTTGTDTQYF; CDR3 DNA: TGCGCCAGCAGCACCACCGGGACAGATACGCAGTATTTT
J gene: TRBJ1-1; V gene: TRBV6-5; D gene: .; CDR3 length: 15; clone size: .; CDR3 protein: CASRFRSEGNTEAFF; CDR3 DNA: TGTGCCAGCAGATTTCGTTCCGAGGGGAACACTGAAGCTTTCTTT
J gene: TRBJ2-5; V gene: TRBV5-4; D gene: TRBD2; CDR3 length: 13; clone size: .; CDR3 protein: CASSLWGGETQYF; CDR3 DNA: TGTGCCAGCAGCTTGTGGGGGGGAGAGACCCAGTACTTC